These 32 T cell receptor beta chains were all obtained from the same sample, sequenced in a study of T cells after yellow fever vaccination. TCRdb reanalysed the 5' RACE reads using MiXCR and keeps one entry per CDR3 protein. This sample has just under 600,000 distinct CDR3 sequences, with about 13% found just once. The sequences come from PBMCs, collected on the day of the yellow fever booster vaccination. The receptors were sampled from a man aged 25 to 45 who received the YFV17D yellow fever vaccine.

This clonotype was recorded a few times. DNA of the CDR3: TGTGCCAGCAGCTCCGACTCGATCTACGAGCAGTACTTC. Protein sequence: CASSSDSIYEQYF. This chain connects TRBV6-2 or TRBV6-3 to TRBJ2-7; D unclear. The CDR3 runs 13 residues. Between the trimmed V and J ends, which lost 6 bases and 3 bases, there was a span of 12 bases. Germline V lookup: CDR1 MNHEY, CDR2 SVGEGT.

This clonotype occurred a few times. V and J are TRBV12-3 or TRBV12-4 and TRBJ2-4, with unresolved D. The CDR3 totals 12 residues. The germline V and J ends were trimmed by 0 bases and 12 bases, with 9 bases remaining between them. For the CDR3, the DNA is TGTGCCAGCAGTTTAGCGACGGCCCCTCAGTACTTC. Its protein is CASSLATAPQYF.

The table lists this clonotype with a few counts. The chain has TRBV7-3 and TRBJ1-1; the D gene is possibly TRBD1 (5 bases). The CDR3 spans 14 residues. The V gene's germline CDR1 is SGHTA and CDR2 FQGTGA. V was trimmed by 5 bases and J by 5 bases, leaving 15 bases between them. CDR3 region: CASSPGAGRTEAFF. The CDR3 bases are TGTGCCAGCAGCCCTGGGGCGGGGAGGACTGAAGCTTTCTTT.

This clonotype was found a few times. V is TRBV24-1 and J is TRBJ2-3; possibly TRBD2 for D (6 bases). Deletions cut 1 base from V and 12 bases from J, with 13 bases between. The CDR3 runs 13 residues. Germline-derived CDR1 and CDR2 are KGHDR and SFDVKD. DNA for the CDR3: TGTGCCACCAGTGATTTCTCCGGAGGGGATCAGTATTTT. Protein sequence: CATSDFSGGDQYF.

This clonotype was seen more than once but under ten times. This chain joins TRBV5-1 and TRBJ1-3; TRBD1 might be the D (5 bases). Germline V gives CDR1 SGHRS, CDR2 YFSETQ. V was trimmed by 0 bases and J by 0 bases, leaving 7 bases between them. The CDR3 covers 15 residues. The CDR3, as DNA: TGCGCCAGCAGCTTGGGACAGATCTCTGGAAACACCATATATTTT. Translating it yields CASSLGQISGNTIYF.

This clonotype was seen a handful of times. The chain recombines TRBV29-1 with TRBJ2-3; 8 nucleotides agree with TRBD2. Germline CDR1 and CDR2: SQVTM and ANQGSEA. The CDR3 covers 14 residues. The V gene end was trimmed by 6 bases and the J gene end by 0 bases; junction bases not matched to a gene: 5. The CDR3 sequence: CSVAPSGSTDTQYF. In DNA, the CDR3 is TGCAGCGTAGCTCCTAGCGGGAGCACAGATACGCAGTATTTT.

This rearrangement joins TRBV27 to TRBJ2-7; D is perhaps TRBD1 or TRBD2 (6 bases each). Trimming took off 2 bases at V and 6 bases at J, with 11 bases between the two ends. Germline-derived CDR1 and CDR2 are MNHEY and SMNVEV (reference sequence). CDR3 length: 13 residues. CDR3 residues: CASSLGRGGEQYF. CDR3 in DNA: TGTGCCAGCAGTTTAGGCAGGGGAGGCGAGCAGTACTTC.

The V and J genes are TRBV18 and TRBJ1-4, with D unclear. CDR1 and CDR2 from the germline V gene are KGHSH and LQKENI. Trimming left V 1 base short and J 1 base short, with 10 bases between. The CDR3 runs to 16 residues. CDR3 in amino acids: CASSPQKGGTNEKLFF. In DNA form, the CDR3 reads TGTGCCAGCTCACCACAAAAGGGAGGAACTAATGAAAAACTGTTTTTT.

The sample holds a few counts of this clonotype. This chain joins TRBV7-3 and TRBJ2-1; D uncertain. The germline V and J ends were trimmed by 4 bases and 5 bases, with 9 bases remaining between them. Germline V gene data show CDR1 as SGHTA and CDR2 as FQGTGA. The CDR3 runs 13 residues. CDR3 protein: CASSSNRDNEQFF. CDR3 sequence (DNA): TGTGCCAGCAGCTCAAACAGAGACAATGAGCAGTTCTTC.

CDR3 nucleotides: TGCAGTGCTAGACGCGGGAGCAGCACCGGGGAGCTGTTTTTT. Translation: CSARRGSSTGELFF. The chain recombines TRBV20-1 with TRBJ2-2; TRBD2 aligns across 7 bases. Germline values: CDR1 DFQATT, CDR2 SNEGSKA (reference sequence). CDR3 length: 14 amino acids. Trimming removed 2 bases from V and 4 bases from J; junction bases left unmatched: 4.

The chain links TRBV30 to TRBJ2-1, with TRBD1 matching over 7 bases. The length of the CDR3 is 14 residues. From germline, CDR1 is GTSNPN and CDR2 SVGIG (reference sequence). With V trimmed by 7 bases and J by 0 bases, 6 bases remained unmatched. This chain's CDR3 is CAFESGGSYNEQFF. The CDR3 coding sequence is TGTGCCTTCGAATCAGGGGGCTCCTACAATGAGCAGTTCTTC. The full variable domain, completed using reference TRBV30 and TRBJ2-1, is SQTIHQWPATLVQPVGSPLSLECTVEGTSNPNLYWYRQAAGRGLQLLFYSVGIGQISSEVPQNLSASRPQDRQFILSSKKLLLSDSGFYLCAFESGGSYNEQFFGPGTRLTVL.

Written as DNA, the CDR3 is TGCGCCAGCAGCTGGGGACAAGCGGGAGGAATCAATGAGCAGTTCTTC. Protein product: CASSWGQAGGINEQFF. This rearrangement joins TRBV5-1 to TRBJ2-1, with 9 bases aligning to TRBD2. CDR3 size: 16 residues. Trimming cost V 3 bases and J 6 bases; bases outside gene matches: 10. The germline V gene has CDR1 SGHRS and CDR2 YFSETQ.

Ten or more counts support this clonotype. The J gene is TRBJ2-5, the V gene TRBV5-1, with D possibly being TRBD2 (5 bases). CDR3 length equals 14 residues. V lost 2 bases, J lost 5 bases, and 13 bases lay in between. Germline values: CDR1 SGHRS, CDR2 YFSETQ. The CDR3 sequence is CASSFGGSAETQYF. The CDR3, as DNA: TGCGCCAGCAGCTTCGGAGGTAGCGCGGAGACCCAGTACTTC.

In regard to this clonotype: A much larger clone differs by one base, so this may be a read error. CDR3 residues: CASSYRTDTQYF. For the CDR3, the DNA is TGTGCCAGCAGCTACCGCACAGATACGCAGTATTTT. The genes are TRBV5-4 and TRBJ2-3, with D unclear. V gave up 3 bases and J gave up 1 base, with 3 bases separating them. Germline V CDR1 and CDR2: SGHNT, YYREEE (reference sequence). The CDR3 totals 12 residues.

This clonotype showed up just a few times. The V gene is TRBV6-2 or TRBV6-3, the J gene TRBJ1-2, with 9 positions matching TRBD1. Germline V gene sequence: CDR1 MNHEY, CDR2 SVGEGT. The CDR3 has 15 amino acids. V shed 5 bases and J 3 bases; nucleotides not matched to a gene: 7. This CDR3 is CASSPPGQGYYGYTF. The CDR3 DNA follows: TGTGCCAGCAGTCCGCCGGGACAGGGATACTATGGCTACACCTTC.

This clonotype was found a few times. The chain couples TRBV27 to TRBJ2-6, with D perhaps TRBD1 or TRBD2 (5 bases each). Between the trimmed V and J ends, which lost 4 bases and 4 bases, there was a span of 5 bases. The CDR3 extends over 13 amino acids. Germline CDR1 reads MNHEY; CDR2 reads SMNVEV (reference sequence). The CDR3 reads CASSWGGANVLTF. The CDR3 DNA is TGTGCCAGCAGTTGGGGGGGGGCCAACGTCCTGACTTTC.

Only a few counts were recorded for this clonotype. V gene TRBV10-1 combines with J gene TRBJ2-5; D is perhaps TRBD1 (5 bases). CDR1 WNHNN and CDR2 SYGVQD come from the germline V gene (reference sequence). Trimming pared 2 bases from V and 2 bases from J, leaving 12 bases between. The CDR3 is 15 amino acids. Written as DNA, the CDR3 is TGCGCCAGCAGTGAGGGGCAGGGCAGACAAGAGACCCAGTACTTC. As protein: CASSEGQGRQETQYF.

The chain uses TRBV28 and TRBJ2-5, with 11 positions matching TRBD1. The junction had 8 bases not matched to a gene; V was cut back by 6 bases and J by 5 bases. Germline V CDR1 and CDR2: MDHEN, SYDVKM. This CDR3 comprises 15 residues. In DNA, the CDR3 is TGTGCCAGCAGACGAGGACAGGGGGCTCGGGAGACCCAGTACTTC. As protein: CASRRGQGARETQYF.

This clonotype occurred a few times. This rearrangement joins TRBV7-2 to TRBJ2-7, with TRBD1 as a possible D gene (6 bases). The CDR3 has 15 residues. V dropped 5 bases and J dropped 2 bases, with 16 bases sitting between them. The germline V gene encodes CDR1 SGHTA and CDR2 FQGNSA. The DNA of the CDR3 is TGTGCCAGCAGCCCCAGGGGTACGAGTACCTACGAGCAGTACTTC. Translated, it gives CASSPRGTSTYEQYF.

This clonotype has a handful of counts. The rearrangement joins TRBV25-1 to TRBJ2-1; perhaps TRBD1 as D (6 bases). V lost 0 bases and J lost 7, with 13 bases in between. Germline V gene lookup returns CDR1 MGHDK and CDR2 SYGVNS. The length of the CDR3 is 15 residues. The CDR3 DNA reads TGTGCCAGCAGTGAATATTTACAGGGTCTAAATGAGCAGTTCTTC. Protein: CASSEYLQGLNEQFF.

This chain links TRBV3-1 with TRBJ2-7, with 11 bases identical to TRBD2. Germline V gene sequence: CDR1 LGHDT, CDR2 YNNKEL (reference sequence). The CDR3 loop spans 17 amino acids. J gave up 4 bases and V 3 bases, and 11 bases lay outside the gene matches. The CDR3 DNA sequence: TGTGCCAGCAGCCACCCCCCCGGGACTAGCGGACCTTACGAGCAGTACTTC. As protein: CASSHPPGTSGPYEQYF.

The sample holds a few counts of this clonotype. J is TRBJ2-7 and V is TRBV6-2 or TRBV6-3; TRBD2 matches 9 bases. Germline lookup yields CDR1 MNHEY and CDR2 SVGEGT. The CDR3 spans 16 residues. The V segment lost 8 bases and the J segment 5 bases; nucleotides outside the gene matches: 16. The CDR3: CASRAGGSGSFNEQYF. CDR3 sequence (DNA): TGTGCCAGCCGCGCCGGAGGTAGCGGGAGTTTCAACGAGCAGTACTTC.

The chain recombines TRBV20-1 with TRBJ1-4, with D unresolved. Germline V gene sequence: CDR1 DFQATT, CDR2 SNEGSKA (reference sequence). The CDR3 runs 13 residues. Trimming took off 6 bases at V and 7 bases at J, with 15 bases between the two ends. The CDR3 reads CSASTVTVEKLFF. The CDR3 DNA follows: TGCAGTGCATCTACCGTGACGGTTGAAAAACTGTTTTTT.

The gene calls are TRBV10-2 and TRBJ2-5; D could derive from TRBD1 or TRBD2 (5 bases each). The CDR3 contains 14 residues. Deletions cut 4 bases from V and 5 bases from J, with 14 bases between. CDR1 is WSHSY, CDR2 SAAADI, per germline. In DNA, the CDR3 is TGCGCCAGCAGTGGGTTAGGGACGGGCGAGACCCAGTACTTC. Amino acids: CASSGLGTGETQYF.

There are a few counts of this clonotype. The chain uses TRBV5-6 and TRBJ2-7; tentative D call: TRBD1 (5 bases). Germline V gene lookup returns CDR1 SGHDT and CDR2 YYEEEE. The CDR3 extends over 15 amino acids. V was shortened by 5 bases and J by 2 bases, with 17 bases between the two germline ends. CDR3 amino acids: CASRDRRGRPYEQYF. DNA of the CDR3: TGTGCCAGCAGGGACCGAAGGGGCCGACCCTACGAGCAGTACTTC.

V gene TRBV20-1 combines with J gene TRBJ1-1, with TRBD1 matching 7 bases. The CDR3 extends over 15 amino acids. The V gene end was trimmed by 5 bases and the J gene end by 2 bases; junction bases not matched to a gene: 11. The germline gives CDR1 DFQATT, CDR2 SNEGSKA (reference sequence). The CDR3 sequence: CSALLSGQRNTEAFF. The CDR3 DNA reads as TGCAGTGCTCTTCTTTCGGGACAGAGAAACACTGAAGCTTTCTTT.

There are a few counts of this clonotype. This chain links TRBV5-1 with TRBJ2-7; TRBD1 matches 7 bases. Germline loops: CDR1 SGHRS, CDR2 YFSETQ. The ends lost 2 bases at V and 3 bases at J; junction bases unmatched: 5. The CDR3 has 14 amino acids. CDR3 residues: CASSFRDSNYEQYF. CDR3 coding DNA: TGCGCCAGCAGCTTCCGGGACAGCAACTACGAGCAGTACTTC.

This clonotype was detected only a few times. The genes are TRBV5-1 and TRBJ1-5; D perhaps matches TRBD1 (5 bases). The germline CDR1 and CDR2 sequences are SGHRS and YFSETQ. The CDR3 length is 14 residues. V was shortened by 8 bases and J by 1 base, with 13 bases between the two germline ends. CDR3: CARSAGASNQPQHF. The CDR3 DNA reads as TGCGCCAGATCCGCCGGGGCCAGCAATCAGCCCCAGCATTTT.

With respect to this clonotype: Given the absence of the conserved phenylalanine or tryptophan at the CDR3 end, a read error is likely. The rearrangement uses TRBV12-3 or TRBV12-4 and TRBJ2-7, with TRBD1 matching over 7 bases. This CDR3 region has 14 residues. J was trimmed by 5 bases and V by 5 bases; bases with no gene match: 9. The CDR3 DNA reads as TGTGCCAGCAGTAACCAGGGACAGCTGAACGAGCAGTACTCC. This encodes CASSNQGQLNEQYS.

This clonotype was picked up a small number of times. CDR3: CASSTGTDNQPQHF. The CDR3 nucleotides read TGCGCCAGCAGCACCGGGACAGACAATCAGCCCCAGCATTTT. This chain links TRBV5-1 with TRBJ1-5; 7 bases map to TRBD1. With V trimmed by 4 bases and J by 3 bases, 4 bases remained unmatched. The CDR3 runs to 14 residues. The germline gives CDR1 SGHRS, CDR2 YFSETQ.

This rearrangement joins TRBV29-1 to TRBJ2-2, with D possibly matching TRBD1 (5 bases). The germline V gene encodes CDR1 SQVTM and CDR2 ANQGSEA. The V end was cut by 1 base, the J end by 5 bases, with 11 bases between. This CDR3 region has 14 residues. CDR3 nucleotides: TGCAGCGTTGAAGGCTGGACAAATACCGGGGAGCTGTTTTTT. This codes for CSVEGWTNTGELFF.

This clonotype was counted a few times. The V gene is TRBV14, the J gene TRBJ2-2; TRBD2 matches at 7 bases. From germline, CDR1 is SGHDN and CDR2 FVKESK. V lost 8 bases and J lost 6; bases outside the gene matches: 3. This CDR3 comprises 12 residues. DNA of the CDR3: TGTGCCAGCCGGGACTACCCCGGGGAGCTGTTTTTT. This encodes CASRDYPGELFF. The whole variable domain, filled in from reference TRBV14 and TRBJ2-2, reads EAGVTQFPSHSVIEKGQTVTLRCDPISGHDNLYWYRRVMGKEIKFLLHFVKESKQDESGMPNNRFLAERTGGTYSTLKVQPAELEDSGVYFCASRDYPGELFFGEGSRLTVL.